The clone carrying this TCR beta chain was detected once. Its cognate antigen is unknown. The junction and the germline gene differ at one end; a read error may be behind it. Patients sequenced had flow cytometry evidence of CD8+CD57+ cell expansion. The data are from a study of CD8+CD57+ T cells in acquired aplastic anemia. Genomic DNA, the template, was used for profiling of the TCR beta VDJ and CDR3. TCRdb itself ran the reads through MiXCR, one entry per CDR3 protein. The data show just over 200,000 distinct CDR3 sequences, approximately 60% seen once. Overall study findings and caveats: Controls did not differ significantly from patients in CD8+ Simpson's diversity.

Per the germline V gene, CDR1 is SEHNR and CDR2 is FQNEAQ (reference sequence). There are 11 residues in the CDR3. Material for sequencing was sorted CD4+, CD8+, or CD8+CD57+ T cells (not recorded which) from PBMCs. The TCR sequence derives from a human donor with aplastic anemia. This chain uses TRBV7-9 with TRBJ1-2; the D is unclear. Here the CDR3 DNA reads TGTGCCAGCAGCTTGGGCCCTCTCCCTTACTTC. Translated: CASSLGPLPYF.